These 24 T cell receptor beta chains originate from one sample sequenced in a study of T-cell reconstitution after alpha-beta-depleted transplantation in children. Preparation of the TCRbeta library involved a method that used unique molecular identifiers. TCRdb re-called the PCR reads with MiXCR, one entry per CDR3 protein. Of 200,000 to 250,000 distinct CDR3 sequences in the sample, about a tenth are singletons; the top ten hold 5% to 7%. Sample: PBMCs from the stem cell graft donor, taken from the stem cell graft. These receptor sequences come from a human donor who donated a stem cell graft to a child with acute lymphoblastic leukemia.

This clonotype was picked up a small number of times. The J gene is TRBJ1-2, the V gene TRBV4-3; D gene unclear. CDR1 is LGHNA and CDR2 is YSLEER in the germline V gene. With 0 bases removed from V and 0 bases from J, the gap between germline ends came to 5 bases. This CDR3 comprises 14 residues. The CDR3 nucleotides read TGCGCCAGCAGCCAAGAGCTATCTAACTATGGCTACACCTTC. It codes for CASSQELSNYGYTF.

The genes are TRBV19 and TRBJ1-3; D is unresolved. The CDR3 has 14 amino acids. Germline loops: CDR1 LNHDA, CDR2 SQIVND (reference sequence). V was trimmed by 7 bases and J by 4 bases, leaving 14 bases between them. CDR3 residues: CASTARTFGNTIYF. CDR3 DNA: TGTGCCAGTACCGCGAGGACTTTCGGAAACACCATATATTTT.

This clonotype occurred once. The chain carries TRBV2 and TRBJ1-1, with a tentative D call TRBD1 (6 bases). Germline lookup yields CDR1 SNHLY and CDR2 FYNNEI. The CDR3 consists of 13 residues. CDR3 nucleotide sequence: TGTCCCTTGGGGGGGCTTGGGGACACTGAAGCTTTCTTT. Translating it yields CPLGGLGDTEAFF.

There are many counts of this clonotype. This sequence joins TRBV5-1 and TRBJ1-4; 7 nucleotides match TRBD1. Germline V lookup: CDR1 SGHRS, CDR2 YFSETQ. CDR3 length equals 15 residues. The V segment lost 4 bases and the J segment 3 bases; nucleotides outside the gene matches: 6. CDR3: CASSVGQDSNEKLFF. In DNA form, the CDR3 reads TGCGCCAGCAGCGTCGGACAGGACTCTAATGAAAAACTGTTTTTT.

This clonotype was seen a handful of times. The chain uses TRBV2 and TRBJ2-1; TRBD2 aligns across 7 bases. The ends lost 6 bases at V and 9 bases at J; junction bases unmatched: 11. CDR1 and CDR2 (germline): SNHLY, FYNNEI. This CDR3 region has 14 residues. The CDR3 region has the DNA TGTGCCAGCAGCTCAGGGAGCGGGGTTAGTGAGCAGTTCTTC. Translating gives CASSSGSGVSEQFF.

The chain uses TRBV27 and TRBJ2-3; 8 positions match TRBD2. The CDR3 contains 15 residues. V was clipped by 3 bases and J by 9 bases; unmatched bases: 11. The germline V gene has CDR1 MNHEY and CDR2 SMNVEV (reference sequence). The CDR3 sequence: CASSFAGGGSLTQYF. CDR3 nucleotides: TGTGCCAGCAGTTTCGCGGGGGGCGGCTCCTTAACGCAGTATTTT.

This clonotype was seen at least ten times. The CDR3 nucleotides read TGCAGTGCTAGGAGGGCGGACAGGGGATTCACCGGGGAGCTGTTTTTT. Its translation: CSARRADRGFTGELFF. This chain connects TRBV20-1 to TRBJ2-2; 9 positions match TRBD1. Germline V gene data show CDR1 as DFQATT and CDR2 as SNEGSKA (reference sequence). V lost 3 bases to trimming and J lost 4 bases; unmatched junction nucleotides: 9. The CDR3 covers 16 residues.

This clonotype came up many times. This rearrangement joins TRBV5-1 to TRBJ2-5; TRBD2 is a possible D gene (6 bases). Trimming shortened V by 6 bases and J by 1 base, and 10 bases separated the two germline ends. Germline values: CDR1 SGHRS, CDR2 YFSETQ. This CDR3 is 13 amino acids long. The CDR3, as DNA: TGCGCCAGCAAGGGACTCTTCCAAGAGACCCAGTACTTC. Translating gives CASKGLFQETQYF.

The chain uses TRBV20-1 and TRBJ2-5, with TRBD2 identical over 16 bases. Germline V CDR1 and CDR2: DFQATT, SNEGSKA (reference sequence). The CDR3 is 15 residues long. The V gene end was trimmed by 6 bases and the J gene end by 7 bases; junction bases not matched to a gene: 8. The CDR3 here is CSAGTSGGAWGTQYF. The CDR3 DNA sequence: TGCAGTGCGGGGACTAGCGGGGGGGCCTGGGGGACCCAGTACTTC.

This clonotype was counted between two and nine times. V gene TRBV12-3 or TRBV12-4 combines with J gene TRBJ2-1; D is perhaps TRBD2 (6 bases). The germline V and J ends were trimmed by 2 bases and 8 bases, with 13 bases remaining between them. CDR3 size: 14 residues. The CDR3 bases are TGTGCCAGCAGTTTAATGCGGCGGGACGATGAGCAGTTCTTC. Protein sequence: CASSLMRRDDEQFF.

This clonotype has ten or more counts. The chain links TRBV5-1 to TRBJ1-1, with TRBD1 matching 7 bases. V dropped 0 bases and J dropped 8; count of bases not matched to a gene: 4. The V gene's germline CDR1 is SGHRS and CDR2 YFSETQ. The CDR3 sequence is 13 residues long. CDR3 nucleotide sequence: TGCGCCAGCAGCTTGGCGATGGGACAGGAAGCTTTCTTT. Translated, it gives CASSLAMGQEAFF.

The chain couples TRBV9 to TRBJ2-1; D may be TRBD1 (6 bases). Trimming removed 4 bases from V and 4 bases from J, with 15 bases in between. Germline lookup yields CDR1 SGDLS and CDR2 YYNGEE. The CDR3 has 15 amino acids. The CDR3 loop is CASSLGQRVYNEQFF. The CDR3 coding sequence is TGTGCCAGCAGCCTGGGACAAAGAGTATACAATGAGCAGTTCTTC.

This clonotype has a count of ten or more. V is TRBV10-3 and J is TRBJ1-6; 8 nucleotides line up with TRBD1. CDR1 and CDR2 (germline): ENHRY, SYGVKD. J gave up 8 bases and V 6 bases, and 3 bases lay outside the gene matches. This CDR3 is 13 amino acids long. The CDR3 DNA is TGTGCCATCAGGGAGACAGGGGATTCACCCCTCCACTTT. Protein: CAIRETGDSPLHF.

The rearrangement joins TRBV10-3 to TRBJ2-3; tentative D call: TRBD2 (7 bases). The CDR3 covers 17 residues. V lost 7 bases to trimming and J lost 0 bases, with 20 bases between them. Per germline, CDR1 ENHRY and CDR2 SYGVKD. CDR3 coding DNA: TGTGCCATCACCCGGTCGGCGGGGGCTTCTAGCACAGATACGCAGTATTTT. Residues: CAITRSAGASSTDTQYF.

This clonotype was counted only a few times. The chain links TRBV6-1 to TRBJ1-1; TRBD1 matches 10 bases. After removal of 6 bases from V and 4 bases from J, the junction contained 5 bases not matched to a gene. Looked up from germline, CDR1 is MNHNS and CDR2 is SASEGT. The CDR3 runs to 14 residues. The CDR3 nucleotides are TGTGCCAGCAGGGACAGGGGGGTGGTCACTGAAGCTTTCTTT. This gives the protein CASRDRGVVTEAFF.

CDR3 region: CASYNRGTGGRGNQPQHF. CDR3 nucleotide sequence: TGTGCCAGCTATAATAGAGGGACAGGGGGCAGGGGCAATCAGCCCCAGCATTTT. The chain is built from TRBV18 and TRBJ1-5; TRBD1 matches 12 bases. The CDR3 extends over 18 amino acids. With 7 bases clipped from V and 2 bases from J, the junction kept 12 bases outside the gene matches. CDR1 KGHSH and CDR2 LQKENI come from the germline V gene.

In its sample, this clonotype was seen a few times. The V call is TRBV12-3 or TRBV12-4, the J call TRBJ1-4; possibly TRBD1 for D (6 bases). V lost 7 bases, J lost 8 bases, and 17 bases lay in between. The CDR3 covers 14 residues. CDR3: CASTLQGTYEKLFF. As DNA, the CDR3 is TGTGCCAGCACCCTACAGGGAACCTACGAAAAACTGTTTTTT.

V and J are TRBV10-3 and TRBJ1-2; possibly TRBD1 for D (6 bases). The V gene's germline CDR1 is ENHRY and CDR2 SYGVKD. The CDR3 runs to 13 residues. V was shortened by 11 bases and J by 5 bases, with 18 bases between the two germline ends. This CDR3 reads CAAAAQGPYGYTF. DNA for the CDR3: TGTGCCGCAGCGGCACAGGGCCCATATGGCTACACCTTC.

The genes are TRBV6-1 and TRBJ1-5; TRBD1 aligns across 7 bases. The CDR3 extends over 16 amino acids. Germline loops: CDR1 MNHNS, CDR2 SASEGT. Trimming removed 7 bases from V and 4 bases from J; junction bases left unmatched: 13. CDR3 in DNA: TGTGCCAGCAACGGAGACAGGGTCCGACGGAATCAGCCCCAGCATTTT. Translated: CASNGDRVRRNQPQHF.

The chain recombines TRBV20-1 with TRBJ2-2, with 7 bases lining up with TRBD2. Germline V gene sequence: CDR1 DFQATT, CDR2 SNEGSKA (reference sequence). The CDR3 totals 13 residues. V was pared by 6 bases and J by 4 bases, with 5 bases of the junction left unmatched. DNA for the CDR3: TGCAGTGCGCAGCGGGACCCCACCGGGGAGCTGTTTTTT. As protein: CSAQRDPTGELFF.

The rearrangement joins TRBV20-1 to TRBJ2-2, with D unclear. There are 13 residues in the CDR3. With 5 bases removed from V and 4 bases from J, the gap between germline ends came to 11 bases. Germline assignment: CDR1 DFQATT and CDR2 SNEGSKA (reference sequence). CDR3 coding DNA: TGCAGTGCTCCCCAGAGCCCCACCGGGGAGCTGTTTTTT. Translated: CSAPQSPTGELFF.

The rearrangement uses TRBV10-3 and TRBJ1-5; TRBD1 might be the D (6 bases). With 4 bases removed from V and 7 bases from J, the gap between germline ends came to 11 bases. Germline values: CDR1 ENHRY, CDR2 SYGVKD. This CDR3 contains 13 residues. The CDR3 DNA follows: TGTGCCATCAGTGCAGGGGTAGGACAGCCCCAGCATTTT. This gives the protein CAISAGVGQPQHF.

This clonotype has just a few counts. The chain combines TRBV11-2 with TRBJ2-7; D unresolved. Trimming removed 0 bases at V and 3 bases at J, with 9 bases between. Germline CDR1 is SGHAT and CDR2 is FQNNGV. This CDR3 spans 14 amino acids. The CDR3 sequence is CASSLDRQVYEQYF. Written as DNA, the CDR3 is TGTGCCAGCAGCTTAGATCGTCAAGTCTACGAGCAGTACTTC.

This clonotype has at least ten counts. The J gene is TRBJ2-5, the V gene TRBV4-2, with D perhaps given as TRBD1 or TRBD2 (5 bases each). The V end lost 3 bases, the J end lost 2 bases, and 19 bases lay between the germline ends. The CDR3 consists of 17 residues. Germline lookup yields CDR1 LGHNA and CDR2 YNFKEQ. The CDR3 DNA reads TGTGCCAGCAGCCAGGCTGGGACCAACGTAGGGCAAGAGACCCAGTACTTC. Protein sequence: CASSQAGTNVGQETQYF.